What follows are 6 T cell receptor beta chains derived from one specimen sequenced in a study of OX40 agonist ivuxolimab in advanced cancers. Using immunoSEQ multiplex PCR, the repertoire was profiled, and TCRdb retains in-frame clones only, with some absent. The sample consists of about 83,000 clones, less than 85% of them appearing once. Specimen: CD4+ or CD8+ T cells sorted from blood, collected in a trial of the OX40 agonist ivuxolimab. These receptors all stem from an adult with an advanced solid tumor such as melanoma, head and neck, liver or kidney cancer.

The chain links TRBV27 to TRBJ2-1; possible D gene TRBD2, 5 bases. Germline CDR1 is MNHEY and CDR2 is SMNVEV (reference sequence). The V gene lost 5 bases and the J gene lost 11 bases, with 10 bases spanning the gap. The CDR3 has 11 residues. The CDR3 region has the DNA TGTGCCAGCAGTCAAAGGGAGAAGCAGTTCTTC. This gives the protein CASSQREKQFF.

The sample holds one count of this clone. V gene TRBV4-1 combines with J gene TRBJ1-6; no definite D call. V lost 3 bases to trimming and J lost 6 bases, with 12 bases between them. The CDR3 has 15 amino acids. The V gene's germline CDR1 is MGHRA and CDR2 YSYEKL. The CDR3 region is CASSQGSGSNSPLHF. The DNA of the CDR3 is TGCGCCAGCAGCCAGGGGTCCGGAAGTAATTCACCCCTCCACTTT.

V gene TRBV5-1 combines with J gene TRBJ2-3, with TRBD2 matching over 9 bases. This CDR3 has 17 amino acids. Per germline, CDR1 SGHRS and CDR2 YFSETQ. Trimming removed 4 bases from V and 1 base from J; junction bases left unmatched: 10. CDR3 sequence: CASSPGRLAERTDTQYF. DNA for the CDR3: TGCGCCAGCAGCCCGGGCCGACTAGCGGAACGCACAGATACGCAGTATTTT.

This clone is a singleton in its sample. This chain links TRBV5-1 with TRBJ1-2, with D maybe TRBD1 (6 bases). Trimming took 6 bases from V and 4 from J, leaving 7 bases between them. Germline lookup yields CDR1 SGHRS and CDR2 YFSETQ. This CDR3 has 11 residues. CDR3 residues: CASKDSYGYTF. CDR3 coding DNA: TGCGCCAGCAAGGACAGCTATGGCTACACCTTC.

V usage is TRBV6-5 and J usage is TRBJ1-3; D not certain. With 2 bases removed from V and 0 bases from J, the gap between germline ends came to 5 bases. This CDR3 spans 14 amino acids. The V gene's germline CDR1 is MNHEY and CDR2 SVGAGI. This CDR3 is CASSYRHSGNTIYF. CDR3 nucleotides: TGTGCCAGCAGTTACAGACACTCTGGAAACACCATATATTTT.

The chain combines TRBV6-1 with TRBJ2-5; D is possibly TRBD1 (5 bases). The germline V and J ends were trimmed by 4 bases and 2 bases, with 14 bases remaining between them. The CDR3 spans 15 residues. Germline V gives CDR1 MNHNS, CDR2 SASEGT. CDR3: CASSGPSAGQETQYF. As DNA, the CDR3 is TGTGCCAGCAGTGGACCCTCCGCAGGGCAAGAGACCCAGTACTTC.